Listed below are T cell receptor beta chains from one sample, sequenced in a study of OX40 agonist ivuxolimab in advanced cancers. Profiled with immunoSEQ multiplex PCR; TCRdb holds only in-frame clones, not every one. The repertoire includes tens of thousands of clones, more than 85% of them detected once, and less than 3% sits in the top ten. The source was CD4+ or CD8+ T cells sorted from blood, collected in a trial of the OX40 agonist ivuxolimab. These receptors came from an adult with an advanced solid tumor such as melanoma, head and neck, liver or kidney cancer. Both conserved end residues are part of each CDR3. The D gene is left open where the match is weak. Clone size, where shown, is once, few, many, or a class for clones that have expanded.

size: NA
V: TRBV18
J: TRBJ1-2
D: NA
CDR3: CASSPLEKGDGYTF
DNA: TGTGCCAGCTCACCACTGGAAAAAGGGGATGGCTACACCTTC

size: NA
V: TRBV29-1
J: TRBJ2-1
D: TRBD1
CDR3: CSPGTDGGEQFF
DNA: TGCAGCCCTGGGACAGATGGGGGTGAGCAGTTCTTC

size: few
V: TRBV28
J: TRBJ1-1
D: NA
CDR3: CASAFRGGRTEAFF
DNA: TGTGCCAGCGCCTTTCGGGGGGGGAGGACTGAAGCTTTCTTT

size: once
V: TRBV28
J: TRBJ1-3
D: NA
CDR3: CASSFTGTGNTIYF
DNA: TGTGCCAGCAGTTTCACAGGAACTGGAAACACCATATATTTT

size: NA
V: TRBV9
J: TRBJ1-6
D: TRBD1
CDR3: CASSVGGTADSPLHF
DNA: TGTGCCAGCAGCGTAGGCGGGACAGCGGATTCACCCCTCCACTTT

size: few
V: TRBV4-3
J: TRBJ1-3
D: NA
CDR3: CASSQDSSVNTIYF
DNA: TGCGCCAGCAGCCAAGATTCTTCGGTGAACACCATATATTTT

size: NA
V: TRBV6-1
J: TRBJ2-7
D: TRBD1
CDR3: CASSVNRGNSYEQYF
DNA: TGTGCCAGCAGTGTTAACAGGGGGAACTCCTACGAGCAGTACTTC

size: NA
V: TRBV6-6
J: TRBJ1-2
D: TRBD1
CDR3: CASSYSGTGDYGYTF
DNA: TGTGCCAGCAGTTACTCCGGGACAGGGGACTATGGCTACACCTTC

size: NA
V: TRBV13
J: TRBJ1-1
D: TRBD1
CDR3: CASSLTGDTEAFF
DNA: TGTGCCAGCAGCTTAACAGGGGACACTGAAGCTTTCTTT

size: NA
V: TRBV11-2
J: TRBJ1-2
D: NA
CDR3: CASSGAGTANDYTF
DNA: TGTGCCAGCAGCGGTGCGGGGACGGCGAATGACTACACCTTC

size: NA
V: TRBV28
J: TRBJ2-1
D: NA
CDR3: CASSSRYGGFGDEQFF
DNA: TGTGCCAGCAGTTCCCGCTATGGGGGCTTTGGGGATGAGCAGTTCTTC

size: NA
V: TRBV14
J: TRBJ2-1
D: NA
CDR3: CASSQLRYNEQFF
DNA: TGTGCCAGCAGCCAACTGAGATACAATGAGCAGTTCTTC

size: NA
V: TRBV28
J: TRBJ2-4
D: NA
CDR3: CASSFIRLAKNIQYF
DNA: TGTGCCAGCAGTTTTATCCGGCTAGCCAAAAACATTCAGTACTTC

size: few
V: TRBV6-5
J: TRBJ2-7
D: TRBD1
CDR3: CASSYSGQGGEQYF
DNA: TGTGCCAGCAGTTACTCAGGACAGGGAGGCGAGCAGTACTTC

size: NA
V: TRBV19
J: TRBJ1-2
D: TRBD1
CDR3: CASSTQGADGYTF
DNA: TGTGCCAGTAGTACACAGGGGGCTGATGGCTACACCTTC

size: NA
V: TRBV7-9
J: TRBJ1-1
D: NA
CDR3: CASRSPGRGTEAFF
DNA: TGTGCCAGCAGAAGCCCTGGGCGGGGAACTGAAGCTTTCTTT

size: NA
V: TRBV28
J: TRBJ1-1
D: NA
CDR3: CASRGAGSMNTEAFF
DNA: TGTGCCAGCAGGGGTGCAGGGTCGATGAACACTGAAGCTTTCTTT

size: few
V: TRBV19
J: TRBJ1-4
D: TRBD1
CDR3: CASSPSDRGWEKLFF
DNA: TGTGCCAGTAGTCCCTCGGACAGGGGATGGGAAAAACTGTTTTTT

size: once
V: TRBV5-6
J: TRBJ2-1
D: NA
CDR3: CASSLVGKYNEQFF
DNA: TGTGCCAGCAGCTTGGTAGGGAAATACAATGAGCAGTTCTTC

size: NA
V: TRBV15
J: TRBJ1-3
D: TRBD1
CDR3: CATSRGLPGQGRSGNTIYF
DNA: TGTGCCACCAGCAGAGGATTGCCGGGACAGGGTCGCTCTGGAAACACCATATATTTT

size: once
V: TRBV10-3
J: TRBJ2-2
D: NA
CDR3: CAARPPVGGNTGELFF
DNA: TGTGCCGCGCGGCCCCCGGTTGGAGGGAACACCGGGGAGCTGTTTTTT

size: NA
V: TRBV5-1
J: TRBJ2-5
D: NA
CDR3: CASSPYSLETQYF
DNA: TGCGCCAGCAGCCCCTACTCTTTGGAGACCCAGTACTTC

size: NA
V: TRBV5-1
J: TRBJ2-5
D: NA
CDR3: CASSSQETQYF
DNA: TGCGCCAGCAGCTCACAAGAGACCCAGTACTTC

size: NA
V: TRBV10-3
J: TRBJ1-2
D: NA
CDR3: CAISDRELGGYTF
DNA: TGTGCCATCAGTGACAGGGAGCTCGGTGGCTACACCTTC

size: NA
V: TRBV28
J: TRBJ1-2
D: NA
CDR3: CASSLSARSYYTF
DNA: TGTGCCAGCAGTTTGTCGGCCAGAAGTTACTACACCTTC

size: NA
V: TRBV19
J: TRBJ2-3
D: NA
CDR3: CASSITAVDTQYF
DNA: TGTGCCAGTAGTATAACAGCAGTAGATACGCAGTATTTT

size: NA
V: TRBV9
J: TRBJ2-1
D: NA
CDR3: CASSAYRTENNEQFF
DNA: TGTGCCAGCAGCGCTTACAGGACAGAAAACAATGAGCAGTTCTTC

size: NA
V: TRBV4-2
J: TRBJ2-3
D: NA
CDR3: CASSQGGRYDTDTQYF
DNA: TGTGCCAGCAGCCAAGGGGGGCGGTATGACACAGATACGCAGTATTTT

size: NA
V: TRBV13
J: TRBJ2-2
D: NA
CDR3: CASSLGDFSGELFF
DNA: TGTGCCAGCAGCTTAGGGGATTTCAGCGGGGAGCTGTTTTTT

size: NA
V: TRBV5-6
J: TRBJ1-6
D: TRBD1
CDR3: CASSLRTGDNSPLHF
DNA: TGTGCCAGCAGCTTGCGGACAGGGGATAATTCACCCCTCCACTTT

size: NA
V: TRBV21-1
J: TRBJ1-6
D: NA
CDR3: CASSIFYGPAIISPLHF
DNA: TGTGCCAGCAGCATTTTCTACGGCCCAGCTATAATTTCACCCCTCCACTTT

size: NA
V: TRBV18
J: TRBJ1-2
D: NA
CDR3: CASSPPNGGIGYTF
DNA: TGTGCCAGCTCACCACCGAATGGGGGCATAGGCTACACCTTC

size: NA
V: TRBV9
J: TRBJ2-3
D: TRBD1
CDR3: CASSLQGAPTDTQYF
DNA: TGTGCCAGCAGCTTACAGGGGGCCCCCACAGATACGCAGTATTTT

size: NA
V: TRBV7-6
J: TRBJ1-1
D: NA
CDR3: CASSLLLGVGDWNTEAFF
DNA: TGTGCCAGCAGCTTACTTCTCGGGGTTGGGGACTGGAACACTGAAGCTTTCTTT

size: NA
V: TRBV4-3
J: TRBJ1-4
D: NA
CDR3: CASSQARQAQTNEKLFF
DNA: TGCGCCAGCAGCCAAGCGCGACAGGCCCAGACTAATGAAAAACTGTTTTTT

size: NA
V: TRBV7-2
J: TRBJ2-7
D: NA
CDR3: CASGGYEQYF
DNA: TGTGCCAGCGGGGGCTACGAGCAGTACTTC

size: NA
V: TRBV4-1
J: TRBJ2-5
D: NA
CDR3: CASSQAYEETQYF
DNA: TGCGCCAGCAGCCAAGCCTACGAGGAGACCCAGTACTTC

size: NA
V: TRBV7-2
J: TRBJ2-6
D: NA
CDR3: CASSAQISSGANVLTF
DNA: TGTGCCAGCAGCGCACAAATATCCTCTGGGGCCAACGTCCTGACTTTC

size: few
V: TRBV5-1
J: TRBJ2-7
D: TRBD2
CDR3: CASSFTSGGVASYEQYF
DNA: TGCGCCAGCAGCTTCACTAGCGGGGGGGTTGCCTCCTACGAGCAGTACTTC

size: NA
V: TRBV19
J: TRBJ1-1
D: NA
CDR3: CASSMGVRLHTEAFF
DNA: TGTGCCAGTAGTATGGGGGTCAGGCTTCACACTGAAGCTTTCTTT

size: NA
V: TRBV7-3
J: TRBJ2-2
D: TRBD1
CDR3: CASSPHQGAGTGELFF
DNA: TGTGCCAGCAGCCCACATCAGGGGGCTGGCACCGGGGAGCTGTTTTTT

size: once
V: TRBV21-1
J: TRBJ1-3
D: NA
CDR3: CASSNTPGSHFSGNTIYF
DNA: TGTGCCAGCAGCAACACGCCTGGCAGTCATTTCTCTGGAAACACCATATATTTT

size: NA
V: TRBV4-2
J: TRBJ2-4
D: TRBD2
CDR3: CASSQASGGRFGIQYF
DNA: TGTGCCAGCAGCCAAGCTAGCGGGGGGCGATTTGGCATTCAGTACTTC

size: NA
V: TRBV19
J: TRBJ1-5
D: NA
CDR3: CASSFGQMYQPQHF
DNA: TGTGCCAGTAGTTTCGGACAGATGTATCAGCCCCAGCATTTT

size: NA
V: TRBV2
J: TRBJ2-2
D: TRBD1
CDR3: CASSDRGLNTGELFF
DNA: TGTGCCAGCAGTGACAGGGGGCTTAACACCGGGGAGCTGTTTTTT

size: once
V: TRBV7-2
J: TRBJ1-1
D: NA
CDR3: CASSLRGMNTEAFF
DNA: TGTGCCAGCAGCTTAAGGGGGATGAACACTGAAGCTTTCTTT

size: NA
V: TRBV5-4
J: TRBJ2-5
D: TRBD1
CDR3: CASSSGQGQETQYF
DNA: TGTGCCAGCAGCTCCGGACAGGGCCAAGAGACCCAGTACTTC

size: NA
V: TRBV11-2
J: TRBJ2-7
D: NA
CDR3: CASSLVWENYEQYF
DNA: TGTGCCAGCAGCTTAGTGTGGGAGAACTACGAGCAGTACTTC

size: NA
V: TRBV27
J: TRBJ1-4
D: NA
CDR3: CASSPQWGGYDEKLFF
DNA: TGTGCCAGCAGTCCCCAGTGGGGGGGATACGATGAAAAACTGTTTTTT

size: NA
V: TRBV11-3
J: TRBJ2-2
D: NA
CDR3: CASSSTTDSKNTGELFF
DNA: TGTGCCAGCAGCTCTACGACAGACTCAAAGAACACCGGGGAGCTGTTTTTT

size: NA
V: TRBV9
J: TRBJ1-4
D: NA
CDR3: CASSVGRGTMGNEKLFF
DNA: TGTGCCAGCAGCGTAGGACGTGGGACAATGGGGAATGAAAAACTGTTTTTT

size: NA
V: TRBV7-9
J: TRBJ2-3
D: NA
CDR3: CASSLSGTHSTDTQYF
DNA: TGTGCCAGCAGCTTAAGCGGGACACATAGCACAGATACGCAGTATTTT

size: once
V: TRBV28
J: TRBJ2-5
D: TRBD1
CDR3: CASSRDRGGETQYF
DNA: TGTGCCAGCAGCAGGGACAGGGGGGGGGAGACCCAGTACTTC

size: NA
V: TRBV5-4
J: TRBJ1-2
D: NA
CDR3: CASSLGQQYGYTF
DNA: TGTGCCAGCAGCTTGGGACAGCAATATGGCTACACCTTC